These T cell receptor beta chains were read from a single sample in a study of T cell responses to AZD1222 COVID-19 vaccine. Profiled with immunoSEQ multiplex PCR; TCRdb holds only in-frame clones, not every one. The sample lists about 140,000 clones, over 75% occurring once. Here the sequenced sample was peripheral blood, taken on day 0 of AZD1222 vaccination. These receptors were taken from an adult in good health. Both conserved end residues are part of each CDR3. D genes are given only for firm matches. The listing skips clone size in some rows; elsewhere it reads once, few, many or a size class.

J gene: TRBJ1-5
D gene: -
clone size: once
V gene: TRBV19
CDR3 protein: CASSWTSGNQPQHF
CDR3 DNA: TGTGCCAGTAGTTGGACCAGTGGTAATCAGCCCCAGCATTTT

J gene: TRBJ2-1
D gene: TRBD2
clone size: -
V gene: TRBV19
CDR3 protein: CASKGLAGAFF
CDR3 DNA: TGTGCCAGTAAAGGACTAGCGGGAGCCTTCTTC

J gene: TRBJ2-7
D gene: TRBD1
clone size: -
V gene: TRBV7-8
CDR3 protein: CASSSTGKGYEQYF
CDR3 DNA: TGTGCCAGCAGCTCGACAGGGAAGGGCTACGAGCAGTACTTC

J gene: TRBJ1-1
D gene: -
clone size: -
V gene: TRBV5-1
CDR3 protein: CASSLEGRGKGEAFF
CDR3 DNA: TGCGCCAGCAGCTTAGAGGGACGGGGGAAGGGTGAAGCTTTCTTT

J gene: TRBJ1-4
D gene: -
clone size: -
V gene: TRBV5-1
CDR3 protein: CASSRDGEKLFF
CDR3 DNA: TGCGCCAGCAGTCGGGACGGGGAAAAACTGTTTTTT

J gene: TRBJ1-5
D gene: -
clone size: -
V gene: TRBV12-3/TRBV12-4
CDR3 protein: CASCLTVNQPQHF
CDR3 DNA: TGTGCCAGCTGCTTAACAGTTAATCAGCCCCAGCATTTT

J gene: TRBJ2-2
D gene: TRBD2
clone size: once
V gene: TRBV19
CDR3 protein: CASSIASSGGNTGELFF
CDR3 DNA: TGTGCCAGTAGTATAGCTTCTAGCGGGGGGAATACCGGGGAGCTGTTTTTT

J gene: TRBJ2-3
D gene: -
clone size: -
V gene: TRBV25-1
CDR3 protein: CASSEMGTFTDTQYF
CDR3 DNA: TGTGCCAGCAGTGAAATGGGTACCTTCACAGATACGCAGTATTTT

J gene: TRBJ1-1
D gene: -
clone size: -
V gene: TRBV20-1
CDR3 protein: CSASPTSMNTEAFF
CDR3 DNA: TGCAGTGCTAGTCCCACCAGCATGAACACTGAAGCTTTCTTT

J gene: TRBJ1-2
D gene: -
clone size: -
V gene: TRBV11-3
CDR3 protein: CASSLDSGGSGYTF
CDR3 DNA: TGTGCCAGCAGCTTAGATTCTGGAGGCAGCGGCTACACCTTC

J gene: TRBJ1-6
D gene: -
clone size: -
V gene: TRBV12-3/TRBV12-4
CDR3 protein: CASNQGWSPLHF
CDR3 DNA: TGTGCCAGCAATCAGGGTTGGTCACCCCTCCACTTT

J gene: TRBJ2-1
D gene: TRBD2
clone size: -
V gene: TRBV15
CDR3 protein: CATSRRTSGPNEQFF
CDR3 DNA: TGTGCCACCAGCAGGAGGACTAGCGGTCCCAATGAGCAGTTCTTC

J gene: TRBJ2-5
D gene: -
clone size: -
V gene: TRBV5-1
CDR3 protein: CASSLTATLQETQYF
CDR3 DNA: TGCGCCAGCAGCTTGACGGCGACTTTACAAGAGACCCAGTACTTC

J gene: TRBJ1-1
D gene: -
clone size: -
V gene: TRBV7-8
CDR3 protein: CASSPAVNTEAFF
CDR3 DNA: TGTGCCAGCAGCCCGGCAGTGAACACTGAAGCTTTCTTT

J gene: TRBJ1-1
D gene: -
clone size: once
V gene: TRBV18
CDR3 protein: CASSPRDRTYTEAFF
CDR3 DNA: TGTGCCAGCTCACCGCGCGACAGGACCTACACTGAAGCTTTCTTT

J gene: TRBJ1-4
D gene: TRBD1
clone size: -
V gene: TRBV6-2/TRBV6-3
CDR3 protein: CASSWAYTGVEKLFF
CDR3 DNA: TGTGCCAGCAGTTGGGCCTACACAGGGGTTGAAAAACTGTTTTTT

J gene: TRBJ1-6
D gene: -
clone size: -
V gene: TRBV9
CDR3 protein: CASSARHQDSPLHF
CDR3 DNA: TGTGCCAGCAGCGCCAGGCATCAGGATTCACCCCTCCACTTT

J gene: TRBJ2-7
D gene: TRBD2
clone size: -
V gene: TRBV7-8
CDR3 protein: CASSLVGTSAYEQYF
CDR3 DNA: TGTGCCAGCAGCTTAGTAGGGACTAGCGCCTACGAGCAGTACTTC

J gene: TRBJ2-6
D gene: -
clone size: -
V gene: TRBV4-2
CDR3 protein: CASSRVIIRANVLTF
CDR3 DNA: TGTGCCAGCAGCCGAGTTATAATTCGGGCCAACGTCCTGACTTTC

J gene: TRBJ2-7
D gene: -
clone size: -
V gene: TRBV19
CDR3 protein: CASSSGTGTLSYEQYF
CDR3 DNA: TGTGCCAGTAGTTCGGGAACCGGGACCCTCTCCTACGAGCAGTACTTC

J gene: TRBJ2-1
D gene: TRBD2
clone size: -
V gene: TRBV9
CDR3 protein: CASSAAGASYNEQFF
CDR3 DNA: TGTGCCAGCAGCGCCGCGGGAGCGTCCTACAATGAGCAGTTCTTC

J gene: TRBJ2-1
D gene: -
clone size: -
V gene: TRBV6-5
CDR3 protein: CASSQSPGEQFF
CDR3 DNA: TGTGCCAGCAGTCAGTCCCCGGGTGAGCAGTTCTTC

J gene: TRBJ2-2
D gene: TRBD2
clone size: -
V gene: TRBV6-4
CDR3 protein: CASRLAGDTGELFF
CDR3 DNA: TGTGCCAGCAGACTAGCGGGGGACACCGGGGAGCTGTTTTTT

J gene: TRBJ1-3
D gene: -
clone size: -
V gene: TRBV7-2
CDR3 protein: CASSLSNTIYF
CDR3 DNA: TGTGCCAGCAGCTTATCGAACACCATATATTTT

J gene: TRBJ1-1
D gene: TRBD1
clone size: once
V gene: TRBV7-9
CDR3 protein: CASSFETGGTEAFF
CDR3 DNA: TGTGCCAGCAGCTTTGAAACAGGGGGGACTGAAGCTTTCTTT

J gene: TRBJ1-2
D gene: -
clone size: -
V gene: TRBV5-1
CDR3 protein: CASSLWSGGTNYGYTF
CDR3 DNA: TGCGCCAGCAGCTTGTGGAGTGGGGGGACTAACTATGGCTACACCTTC

J gene: TRBJ2-3
D gene: -
clone size: -
V gene: TRBV18
CDR3 protein: CASSLSGPDTQYF
CDR3 DNA: TGTGCCAGCTCTCTGAGCGGCCCAGATACGCAGTATTTT

J gene: TRBJ1-1
D gene: -
clone size: -
V gene: TRBV14
CDR3 protein: CASSQELSGKTEAFF
CDR3 DNA: TGTGCCAGCAGCCAAGAGTTATCAGGGAAAACTGAAGCTTTCTTT

J gene: TRBJ1-2
D gene: -
clone size: -
V gene: TRBV19
CDR3 protein: CASSPRTLRYGYTF
CDR3 DNA: TGTGCCAGTAGTCCGCGGACTCTCCGCTATGGCTACACCTTC

J gene: TRBJ2-5
D gene: TRBD2
clone size: -
V gene: TRBV7-2
CDR3 protein: CASSLRAGAKETQYF
CDR3 DNA: TGTGCCAGCAGCTTAAGAGCGGGAGCTAAAGAGACCCAGTACTTC

J gene: TRBJ1-1
D gene: -
clone size: once
V gene: TRBV19
CDR3 protein: CASSIDRYTEAFF
CDR3 DNA: TGTGCCAGTAGTATAGACAGGTACACTGAAGCTTTCTTT

J gene: TRBJ2-3
D gene: -
clone size: -
V gene: TRBV27
CDR3 protein: CASSVFGTDTQYF
CDR3 DNA: TGTGCCAGCAGTGTCTTCGGGACAGATACGCAGTATTTT

J gene: TRBJ1-1
D gene: -
clone size: -
V gene: TRBV5-1
CDR3 protein: CASSLVSNTEAFF
CDR3 DNA: TGCGCCAGCAGCTTGGTGTCGAACACTGAAGCTTTCTTT

J gene: TRBJ1-5
D gene: -
clone size: -
V gene: TRBV4-1
CDR3 protein: CASSQAWEYGSNQPQHF
CDR3 DNA: TGCGCCAGCAGCCAAGCCTGGGAATACGGTAGCAATCAGCCCCAGCATTTT

J gene: TRBJ1-2
D gene: TRBD1
clone size: -
V gene: TRBV29-1
CDR3 protein: CSVEEFGAGQGIIRYGYTF
CDR3 DNA: TGCAGCGTTGAAGAGTTTGGTGCGGGACAGGGGATTATTCGGTATGGCTACACCTTC

J gene: TRBJ1-3
D gene: -
clone size: few
V gene: TRBV5-4
CDR3 protein: CASSLAFSHTIYF
CDR3 DNA: TGTGCCAGCAGCTTGGCATTCTCGCACACCATATATTTT

J gene: TRBJ2-1
D gene: -
clone size: -
V gene: TRBV4-2
CDR3 protein: CASSDNVGDGNEQFF
CDR3 DNA: TGTGCCAGCTCGGACAATGTGGGTGACGGGAATGAGCAGTTCTTC

J gene: TRBJ2-2
D gene: -
clone size: once
V gene: TRBV28
CDR3 protein: CASSLGTPGTGELFF
CDR3 DNA: TGTGCCAGCAGTTTAGGAACTCCGGGGACCGGGGAGCTGTTTTTT

J gene: TRBJ2-5
D gene: -
clone size: -
V gene: TRBV11-1
CDR3 protein: CASSFWGPETQYF
CDR3 DNA: TGTGCCAGCAGCTTTTGGGGGCCGGAGACCCAGTACTTC

J gene: TRBJ1-6
D gene: -
clone size: -
V gene: TRBV6-1
CDR3 protein: CASSETLRALRNSPLHF
CDR3 DNA: TGTGCCAGCAGTGAAACCCTCAGGGCACTGAGGAATTCACCCCTCCACTTT

J gene: TRBJ1-4
D gene: TRBD1
clone size: -
V gene: TRBV6-5
CDR3 protein: CASSRQGGEKLFF
CDR3 DNA: TGTGCCAGCAGTCGACAGGGGGGAGAAAAACTGTTTTTT

J gene: TRBJ1-6
D gene: TRBD1
clone size: -
V gene: TRBV2
CDR3 protein: CASSGPQGDSPLHF
CDR3 DNA: TGTGCCAGCTCGGGGCCACAGGGGGATTCACCCCTCCACTTT